The 22 T cell receptor beta chains in this list originate from one sample, sequenced in a study of T cell responses to AZD1222 COVID-19 vaccine. The method was immunoSEQ multiplex PCR; TCRdb's version includes in-frame clones alone and lacks a portion of them. The table records 60,000 to 65,000 clones, approximately 80% of them present only once. The starting material was peripheral blood, obtained on day 0 of AZD1222 vaccination. These receptors all come from an adult in good health.

V is TRBV29-1 and J is TRBJ2-1; possibly TRBD1 for D (8 bases). V lost 6 bases to trimming and J lost 8 bases, with 20 bases between them. The CDR3 extends over 14 amino acids. Germline assignment: CDR1 SQVTM and CDR2 ANQGSEA. The CDR3 region has the DNA TGCAGCGTCCTTAAGGGAACAGGGGGGGATGAGCAGTTCTTC. Translation: CSVLKGTGGDEQFF.

In its sample, this clone was seen a few times. The chain links TRBV6-5 to TRBJ1-2; D not certain. This CDR3 is built from 13 residues. The ends were cut back, 6 bases at V and 8 bases at J, with 16 bases in the middle. Germline assignment: CDR1 MNHEY and CDR2 SVGAGI. The CDR3 loop is CASSPAPVGGYTF. The CDR3 DNA follows: TGTGCCAGCAGCCCAGCTCCAGTCGGGGGCTACACCTTC.

The chain joins TRBV28 to TRBJ1-5, with D possibly being TRBD1 (5 bases). Germline CDR1 reads MDHEN; CDR2 reads SYDVKM. This CDR3 is 17 amino acids long. Trimming cost V 7 bases and J 5 bases, with 24 bases left between them. CDR3 nucleotide sequence: TGTGCCAGCAACACCGACAGTCCTTACGGGGCTTATCAGCCCCAGCATTTT. It translates to CASNTDSPYGAYQPQHF.

The chain uses TRBV10-1 and TRBJ2-3, with 9 bases that match TRBD2. CDR3 length: 18 amino acids. The germline V gene has CDR1 WNHNN and CDR2 SYGVQD (reference sequence). With V trimmed by 6 bases and J by 3 bases, 16 bases remained unmatched. CDR3 loop: CASRPPMRGGRLTDTQYF. The CDR3 nucleotides read TGCGCCAGCAGGCCTCCTATGCGGGGGGGCCGTTTAACAGATACGCAGTATTTT.

This chain connects TRBV29-1 to TRBJ1-4; 10 nucleotides line up with TRBD1. The J segment lost 2 bases and the V segment lost 5 bases, leaving 11 bases of the junction unmatched. In germline, CDR1 is SQVTM, CDR2 ANQGSEA. The CDR3 runs to 17 residues. DNA for the CDR3: TGCAGCGTTAACGGACAGGGGGGCATGGGGACTAATGAAAAACTGTTTTTT. Translated: CSVNGQGGMGTNEKLFF.

The chain carries TRBV28 and TRBJ2-4; 7 bases align to TRBD2. In germline, CDR1 is MDHEN, CDR2 SYDVKM. V was clipped by 5 bases and J by 8 bases; unmatched bases: 9. This CDR3 region has 14 residues. The CDR3 sequence is CASSGSSGRDIQYF. CDR3 bases: TGTGCCAGCAGTGGGAGTTCAGGGAGGGACATTCAGTACTTC. Variable domain in full (rest from reference TRBV28 and TRBJ2-4): DVKVTQSSRYLVKRTGEKVFLECVQDMDHENMFWYRQDPGLGLRLIYFSYDVKMKEKGDIPEGYSVSREKKERFSLILESASTNQTSMYLCASSGSSGRDIQYFGAGTRLSVL.

The chain links TRBV19 to TRBJ1-2; 9 positions agree with TRBD1. The CDR3 runs to 16 residues. Germline V gene sequence: CDR1 LNHDA, CDR2 SQIVND (reference sequence). The trim removed 9 bases at V and 6 bases at J, leaving 17 bases unmatched. CDR3 DNA sequence: TGTGCCAGCGCTTACGCCGGGACAGGGTATTTTGATGGCTACACCTTC. Translating gives CASAYAGTGYFDGYTF.

The chain is built from TRBV11-2 and TRBJ1-4; the D gene is possibly TRBD1 (5 bases). The CDR3 is 13 residues long. Germline CDR1 and CDR2: SGHAT and FQNNGV. Trimming shortened V by 5 bases and J by 4 bases, and 8 bases separated the two germline ends. For the CDR3, the DNA is TGTGCCAGCAGCCCGGGGGGTAATGAAAAACTGTTTTTT. Translated, it gives CASSPGGNEKLFF.

As DNA, the CDR3 is TGTGCCAGCAGGTCCTTCAGGGGGCTGATTAATTCACCCCTCCACTTT. This codes for CASRSFRGLINSPLHF. The chain combines TRBV27 with TRBJ1-6; TRBD1 matches 8 bases. Germline assignment: CDR1 MNHEY and CDR2 SMNVEV (reference sequence). The CDR3 contains 16 residues. Trimming took 6 bases from V and 6 from J; bases not matched to a gene: 10.

The J gene is TRBJ1-2, the V gene TRBV4-3; possibly TRBD1 for D (6 bases). The V end lost 4 bases, the J end lost 8 bases, and 23 bases lay between the germline ends. The CDR3 covers 16 residues. The V gene's germline CDR1 is LGHNA and CDR2 YSLEER. The CDR3 here is CASSLTASQGLEGYTF. CDR3 nucleotide sequence: TGCGCCAGCAGCCTTACAGCGTCACAGGGATTGGAAGGCTACACCTTC.

The V call is TRBV5-1, the J call TRBJ2-2; possibly TRBD2 for D (7 bases). The V gene lost 7 bases and the J gene lost 0 bases, with 13 bases spanning the gap. CDR3 length equals 15 residues. Germline V lookup: CDR1 SGHRS, CDR2 YFSETQ. The DNA of the CDR3 is TGCGCCAGCTCGGGGGCGGGGGCGAACACCGGGGAGCTGTTTTTT. This sequence encodes CASSGAGANTGELFF.

This clone has just a few counts. The CDR3 loop is CASSQARGIGETQYF. CDR3 coding DNA: TGTGCCAGCAGCCAAGCCCGGGGGATAGGAGAGACCCAGTACTTC. The rearrangement joins TRBV16 to TRBJ2-5; D is possibly TRBD2 (6 bases). The germline CDR1 and CDR2 sequences are KGHSY and FQNENV. Trimming took 2 bases from V and 4 from J, leaving 14 bases between them. The CDR3 runs 15 residues.

The CDR3 spells CASSSTGQGDTEAFF. Written as DNA, the CDR3 is TGTGCCAGCAGCTCCACCGGACAGGGGGACACTGAAGCTTTCTTT. The rearrangement uses TRBV13 and TRBJ1-1; 10 bases fit TRBD1. The CDR3 sequence is 15 residues long. J gave up 3 bases and V 4 bases, and 5 bases lay outside the gene matches. Germline V lookup: CDR1 PRHDT, CDR2 FYEKMQ (reference sequence).

The V call is TRBV4-1, the J call TRBJ2-2, with a possible D match to TRBD2 (6 bases). Trimming left V 0 bases short and J 6 bases short, with 17 bases between. From germline, CDR1 is MGHRA and CDR2 YSYEKL. The CDR3 runs 17 residues. CDR3 DNA sequence: TGCGCCAGCAGCCAAGATTCAACGGGGGTAAATTCCGGGGAGCTGTTTTTT. Protein product: CASSQDSTGVNSGELFF.

This clone appeared a few times. Other DNA sequences of this sample code for an identical CDR3. The chain couples TRBV4-1 to TRBJ2-7, with D tentatively TRBD2 (5 bases). CDR1 and CDR2 (germline): MGHRA, YSYEKL. This CDR3 has 13 residues. V lost 3 bases and J lost 2, with 8 bases in between. The CDR3 here is CASSQEEAYEQYF. CDR3 nucleotide sequence: TGCGCCAGCAGCCAGGAGGAGGCCTACGAGCAGTACTTC.

This chain connects TRBV4-3 to TRBJ2-3; D uncertain. Trimming removed 1 base at V and 0 bases at J, with 8 bases between. Per the germline V gene, CDR1 is LGHNA and CDR2 is YSLEER. The CDR3 has 15 residues. CDR3 sequence reads: CASSQAATSTDTQYF. In DNA form, the CDR3 reads TGCGCCAGCAGCCAAGCGGCGACTAGCACAGATACGCAGTATTTT.

This chain uses TRBV7-2 with TRBJ2-5; D gene uncertain. Trimming took 1 base from V and 2 from J, leaving 5 bases between them. The CDR3 runs 13 residues. Germline CDR1 and CDR2: SGHTA and FQGNSA. CDR3 region: CASSLVQQETQYF. The CDR3 DNA sequence: TGTGCCAGCAGCTTAGTCCAGCAAGAGACCCAGTACTTC.

Turning to this clone: A much larger clonotype is one base distant, so this may be a read error. The sample carries other DNA sequences with the same CDR3. The chain uses TRBV5-6 and TRBJ1-3, with D unresolved. The ends were cut back, 0 bases at V and 0 bases at J, with 7 bases in the middle. Germline loops: CDR1 SGHDT, CDR2 YYEEEE. This CDR3 has 15 amino acids. Here the CDR3 reads CASSLGVISGNTIYF. CDR3 in DNA: TGTGCCAGCAGCTTGGGTGTGATCTCTGGAAACACCATATATTTT.

The chain recombines TRBV28 with TRBJ2-7; D unclear. Germline V gene data show CDR1 as MDHEN and CDR2 as SYDVKM. This CDR3 comprises 14 residues. The germline V and J ends were trimmed by 1 base and 1 base, with 8 bases remaining between them. The CDR3 reads CASSLSGNSYEQYF. DNA for the CDR3: TGTGCCAGCAGTTTATCCGGAAATTCCTACGAGCAGTACTTC.

The V gene is TRBV6-6, the J gene TRBJ1-2; D uncertain. The ends were cut back, 4 bases at V and 1 base at J, with 10 bases in the middle. The CDR3 spans 14 residues. From germline, CDR1 is MNHNY and CDR2 SVGAGI (reference sequence). DNA for the CDR3: TGTGCCAGCAGTTTGGGTCAGCGTAACTATGGCTACACCTTC. Its protein is CASSLGQRNYGYTF.

The sample holds a few counts of this clone. The rearrangement uses TRBV15 and TRBJ1-3; a possible D gene is TRBD1 (5 bases). Trimming shortened V by 4 bases and J by 4 bases, and 14 bases separated the two germline ends. Germline V gene data show CDR1 as LNHNV and CDR2 as YYDKDF (reference sequence). CDR3 length: 15 residues. The CDR3 coding sequence is TGTGCCACCAGCAAGGACCCGGAGGGGGGAAACACCATATATTTT. Its protein product is CATSKDPEGGNTIYF.

This clone is deemed medium-sized (0.01 to 0.1%). The genes are TRBV4-3 and TRBJ1-1; 7 bases align to TRBD1. There are 16 residues in the CDR3. V lost 6 bases and J lost 2; bases outside the gene matches: 12. Per the germline V gene, CDR1 is LGHNA and CDR2 is YSLEER. Here the CDR3 reads CASRPYLTGENTEAFF. The CDR3, as DNA: TGCGCCAGCAGGCCTTACTTAACAGGGGAAAACACTGAAGCTTTCTTT.